The 15 T cell receptor beta chains below all came from one sample that was sequenced in a study of shared clonotypes between healthy human individuals. TCRdb keeps only in-frame clones here, not all; method: immunoSEQ multiplex PCR. Of roughly 640,000 clones listed, around 97% are singletons. The specimen sequenced was naive CD4+ T cells sorted from blood. Subset in this sample: CD45RA+ positively selected. The source is a woman in her twenties or thirties in good health.

The V and J genes are TRBV14 and TRBJ2-3, with a tentative D call TRBD2 (6 bases). With 0 bases removed from V and 4 bases from J, the gap between germline ends came to 14 bases. Germline V gene sequence: CDR1 SGHDN, CDR2 FVKESK. The length of the CDR3 is 16 residues. The CDR3 region has the DNA TGTGCCAGCAGCCAAGATCTAGGGACTCGTTCAGATACGCAGTATTTT. Amino acids: CASSQDLGTRSDTQYF.

The chain employs TRBV19 and TRBJ2-1; the D gene is possibly TRBD2 (5 bases). Germline V gives CDR1 LNHDA, CDR2 SQIVND (reference sequence). V was cut by 3 bases and J by 4 bases, with 13 bases left in between. The CDR3 has 15 residues. This CDR3 is CASSIRLAGYNEQFF. The CDR3 coding sequence is TGTGCCAGTAGTATTCGGCTAGCCGGATACAATGAGCAGTTCTTC.

This sequence joins TRBV7-6 and TRBJ2-7; tentative D call: TRBD2 (6 bases). V was cut by 0 bases and J by 0 bases, with 12 bases left in between. The CDR3 consists of 16 residues. CDR1 and CDR2 (germline): SGHVS, FNYEAQ. The CDR3 DNA sequence: TGTGCCAGCAGCTTAGCGAACGGCGGGATCTCCTACGAGCAGTACTTC. The encoded protein is CASSLANGGISYEQYF. Together with reference TRBV7-6 and TRBJ2-7, the CDR3 gives the full variable domain: GAGVSQSPRYKVTKRGQDVALRCDPISGHVSLYWYRQALGQGPEFLTYFNYEAQQDKSGLPNDRFSAERPEGSISTLTIQRTEQRDSAMYRCASSLANGGISYEQYFGPGTRLTVT.

This clone was seen a handful of times. The rearrangement uses TRBV11-2 and TRBJ1-2, with D hard to call. V was clipped by 7 bases and J by 1 base, with 4 bases between them. This CDR3 is 11 amino acids long. CDR1 SGHAT and CDR2 FQNNGV come from the germline V gene. CDR3 coding DNA: TGTGCCAGCAACCATAACTATGGCTACACCTTC. It translates to CASNHNYGYTF.

This chain connects TRBV7-3 to TRBJ2-1; no clear D. The V gene lost 5 bases and the J gene lost 8 bases, with 19 bases spanning the gap. Germline V gene sequence: CDR1 SGHTA, CDR2 FQGTGA. The CDR3 extends over 15 amino acids. The CDR3 nucleotides read TGTGCCAGCAGCCTTCGGACCCCAGGTGCCCATGAGCAGTTCTTC. This gives the protein CASSLRTPGAHEQFF.

This sequence joins TRBV7-9 and TRBJ1-5; the D is unclear. The CDR3 loop spans 12 amino acids. Trimming removed 4 bases from V and 9 bases from J, with 10 bases in between. Germline V CDR1 and CDR2: SEHNR, FQNEAQ (reference sequence). The CDR3 DNA sequence: TGTGCCAGCAGCTCCGAAGACTTGCCCCAGCATTTT. Its translation is CASSSEDLPQHF.

The chain has TRBV5-1 and TRBJ2-7; 9 bases are a match to TRBD2. The CDR3 loop spans 15 amino acids. The germline CDR1 and CDR2 sequences are SGHRS and YFSETQ. With V trimmed by 0 bases and J by 6 bases, 7 bases remained unmatched. The CDR3 DNA reads TGCGCCAGCAGCTTGGAGGTAGCGGGAGTCTCCGAGCAGTACTTC. This encodes CASSLEVAGVSEQYF.

This clone turned up a few times. V usage is TRBV28 and J usage is TRBJ1-5; the match to TRBD1 covers 7 bases. The length of the CDR3 is 14 residues. The V segment lost 5 bases and the J segment 5 bases; nucleotides outside the gene matches: 6. Germline V lookup: CDR1 MDHEN, CDR2 SYDVKM. The CDR3 loop reads CASSRDSQDQPQHF. The CDR3 DNA reads as TGTGCCAGCAGTAGGGACAGCCAAGATCAGCCCCAGCATTTT.

This chain connects TRBV5-4 to TRBJ2-1; D remains ambiguous. Trimming removed 0 bases from V and 7 bases from J, with 14 bases in between. This CDR3 has 15 amino acids. From germline, CDR1 is SGHNT and CDR2 YYREEE (reference sequence). The CDR3 nucleotides read TGTGCCAGCAGCTTGGTCCGTGCCGCTCGGAATGAGCAGTTCTTC. Amino acids: CASSLVRAARNEQFF.

The gene calls are TRBV5-4 and TRBJ1-2; D uncertain. CDR3 length: 14 amino acids. The V gene's germline CDR1 is SGHNT and CDR2 YYREEE (reference sequence). Trimming left V 4 bases short and J 6 bases short, with 16 bases between. Here the CDR3 DNA reads TGTGCCAGCAGCCCCCTCTCTACGGAGCATGGCTACACCTTC. This gives the protein CASSPLSTEHGYTF.

The gene calls are TRBV27 and TRBJ1-5; D unresolved. Per germline, CDR1 MNHEY and CDR2 SMNVEV (reference sequence). The CDR3 runs 13 residues. V shed 3 bases and J shed 7 bases, with 10 bases lying between them. DNA for the CDR3: TGTGCCAGCAGTTTGAAGTTAACCCAGCCCCAGCATTTT. Translation gives CASSLKLTQPQHF.

V usage is TRBV5-1 and J usage is TRBJ1-1; 7 bases are shared with TRBD1. CDR1 SGHRS and CDR2 YFSETQ come from the germline V gene. The V and J ends lost 2 bases and 4 bases, in that order; junction bases with no gene match: 11. This CDR3 is built from 16 residues. The CDR3 DNA reads TGCGCCAGCAGCTTACAGGGGAGGGAGGTGAGCACTGAAGCTTTCTTT. Protein product: CASSLQGREVSTEAFF.

The J gene is TRBJ2-3, the V gene TRBV7-3; 8 nucleotides line up with TRBD2. This CDR3 has 15 residues. The ends lost 1 base at V and 4 bases at J; junction bases unmatched: 4. Germline CDR1 is SGHTA and CDR2 is FQGTGA. The CDR3 loop is CASSLKGLAADTQYF. The CDR3 DNA follows: TGTGCCAGCAGCTTAAAAGGACTAGCTGCAGATACGCAGTATTTT.

The chain employs TRBV2 and TRBJ2-5, with unresolved D. Per germline, CDR1 SNHLY and CDR2 FYNNEI. V lost 0 bases and J 2 bases, leaving 4 bases between the germline ends. CDR3 size: 13 residues. The CDR3 region has the DNA TGTGCCAGCAGTGAAGCGCTTCAAGAGACCCAGTACTTC. This translates into CASSEALQETQYF.

The chain combines TRBV2 with TRBJ1-1; D gene unclear. Germline loops: CDR1 SNHLY, CDR2 FYNNEI. Trimming removed 3 bases from V and 5 bases from J, with 10 bases in between. The CDR3 covers 13 residues. CDR3 residues: CASSENMVTEAFF. The CDR3 coding sequence is TGTGCCAGCAGTGAGAATATGGTTACTGAAGCTTTCTTT.